The 7 T cell receptor beta chains listed next were all sequenced from one sample in a study of regulatory T cells in long-lasting Graves disease. Time point described: persistent/refractory GD, antithyroid drugs over 5 years with positive TRAb. TCR sequences were obtained from RNA taken from PBMCs. Construction of TCR beta libraries relied on iRepertoire HTBI primers and on Arm-PCR targeting CDR3 regions. In TCRdb, the multiplex PCR reads were re-called with MiXCR into one record per CDR3 protein. The sample records a few hundred thousand distinct CDR3 sequences, approximately 25% being singletons. Sequenced material: peripheral blood mononuclear cells (PBMCs), taken when the disease was refractory, from a patient treated with antithyroid drugs. The receptors originated from a middle-aged woman with Graves disease.

This clonotype came up many times. The chain carries TRBV28 and TRBJ2-5, with 7 bases aligning to TRBD2. Germline V gene data show CDR1 as MDHEN and CDR2 as SYDVKM. The V and J ends lost 7 bases and 0 bases, in that order; junction bases with no gene match: 11. The CDR3 covers 16 residues. CDR3 nucleotides: TGTGCCAGCACCTCTAGCGGAACTTTGTACCAAGAGACCCAGTACTTC. Protein: CASTSSGTLYQETQYF. Combining the CDR3 with reference TRBV28 and TRBJ2-5 gives the whole variable domain DVKVTQSSRYLVKRTGEKVFLECVQDMDHENMFWYRQDPGLGLRLIYFSYDVKMKEKGDIPEGYSVSREKKERFSLILESASTNQTSMYLCASTSSGTLYQETQYFGPGTRLLVL.

The chain combines TRBV6-2 or TRBV6-3 with TRBJ2-5; D is ambiguous. V was shortened by 0 bases and J by 5 bases, with 7 bases between the two germline ends. Germline assignment: CDR1 MNHEY and CDR2 SVGEGT. This CDR3 comprises 13 residues. The CDR3 reads CASSYSHVETQYF. The CDR3 nucleotides read TGTGCCAGCAGTTACTCTCATGTCGAGACCCAGTACTTC.

The J gene is TRBJ2-5, the V gene TRBV7-2, with 8 bases fitting TRBD1. Germline CDR1 and CDR2: SGHTA and FQGNSA. The CDR3 length is 19 residues. Unmatched junction bases numbered 19, after V lost 2 bases and J lost 5 bases. This CDR3 is CASSLMAPRGPVVPETQYF. CDR3 coding DNA: TGTGCCAGCAGCTTAATGGCGCCCAGGGGGCCCGTGGTTCCGGAGACCCAGTACTTC.

Comment on this clonotype: A much larger clone differs by one base, so this may be a read error. J is TRBJ2-2 and V is TRBV5-1; D is uncertain. From germline, CDR1 is SGHRS and CDR2 YFSETQ. The CDR3 runs to 15 residues. CDR3 coding DNA: TGCGTCAGCAGCTGGTGGACGGATCCCACCGGGGAGCTGTTTTTT. It encodes CVSSWWTDPTGELFF.

The chain links TRBV9 to TRBJ2-2, with 9 bases identical to TRBD1. The CDR3 covers 16 residues. Germline CDR1 reads SGDLS; CDR2 reads YYNGEE. V shed 1 base, J shed 6 bases, and the junction held 7 bases outside the gene matches. CDR3 bases: TGTGCCAGCAGCGTAAGAGGGACAGGGAGCGCCGGGGAGCTGTTTTTT. Residues: CASSVRGTGSAGELFF.

This clonotype came up many times. The rearrangement links TRBV28 to TRBJ1-1; D unresolved. This CDR3 has 13 residues. The germline V gene has CDR1 MDHEN and CDR2 SYDVKM. V dropped 9 bases and J dropped 1 base, with 12 bases sitting between them. In nucleotides, the CDR3 is TGTGCCAGTCGGTTGTGGGGGAACACTGAAGCTTTCTTT. Its protein product is CASRLWGNTEAFF. Drawing the rest from reference TRBV28 and TRBJ1-1, the complete variable domain is DVKVTQSSRYLVKRTGEKVFLECVQDMDHENMFWYRQDPGLGLRLIYFSYDVKMKEKGDIPEGYSVSREKKERFSLILESASTNQTSMYLCASRLWGNTEAFFGQGTRLTVV.

There are many counts of this clonotype. The chain employs TRBV6-5 and TRBJ1-2; D is ambiguous. This CDR3 is 15 amino acids long. The V gene's germline CDR1 is MNHEY and CDR2 SVGAGI. V dropped 0 bases and J dropped 8 bases, with 16 bases sitting between them. CDR3 region: CASSYSRWSQNGYTF. CDR3 bases: TGTGCCAGCAGTTACTCGAGATGGAGCCAAAACGGCTACACCTTC.